Only a few counts were recorded for the clone carrying this TCR beta chain. Its antigen is not identified. The sample comes from a study of molecular identifiers for immune sequencing clone quantification. For the study at large: Across replicate runs, RNA obtained from around 20,000 or 100,000 naive CD8 cells was divided into five, with four undergoing sequencing. Study-wide results and caveats: Clones above 20 RNA copies contained over 98% of effector molecules but under 1% of naive ones.

With listed TCR primers and previously described methods, bulk TCR libraries were prepared. TCRdb used MiXCR to reprocess the PCR reads, holding one entry per CDR3 protein. The table has about 500,000 distinct CDR3 sequences, around a fifth seen once. It was from 20,000 to 1,000,000 sorted cells, with 10%, 30% or 50% RNA, that naive CD8 libraries came. Sample: naive CD8+ T cells from blood, with Jurkat cell RNA spiked in. Subset indicated: FACS-sorted CD8+CD4-CCR7+CD45RA+ naive T cells. This receptor was identified in a human donor in good health. Some libraries in this study had Jurkat cell RNA spiked in.

CDR3 sequence: CASSQDVSLASSYEQYF. For the CDR3, the DNA is TGCGCCAGCAGCCAAGATGTATCCCTAGCGAGTAGTTACGAGCAGTACTTC. The chain uses TRBV4-3 and TRBJ2-7; possible D gene TRBD2, 6 bases. CDR1 and CDR2 from the germline V gene are LGHNA and YSLEER. The germline V and J ends were trimmed by 0 bases and 4 bases, with 19 bases remaining between them. The CDR3 spans 17 residues.